This is a list of T cell receptor beta chains from one sample in a study of cytomegalovirus exposure and HLA in healthy donors. Method: immunoSEQ multiplex PCR; TCRdb's copy keeps in-frame clones and lacks some. The sample includes over 100,000 clones. Sequencing input: PBMCs. The origin of the receptors is a man aged 18 to 29 in good health and CMV-seronegative. The conserved cysteine and the conserved F or W are not part of the CDR3 here.

v_gene: TRBV6-7; CDR3aa: ASSAGGGIIIQY
v_gene: TRBV6-5; CDR3aa: ASSPQGGWDEKLF
v_gene: TRBV29-1; CDR3aa: SVEGTGERYEQY
v_gene: TRBV2; CDR3aa: ASSNRGLAGGSYEQY
v_gene: TRBV19; CDR3aa: ASSIVPDGSGYEQY
v_gene: TRBV28; CDR3aa: ASSSGGSPGSYNEQF
v_gene: TRBV30; CDR3aa: AWTGGGDEQF
v_gene: TRBV2; CDR3aa: ASSAGTSFPETQY
v_gene: TRBV19; CDR3aa: ASSIYLYNEQF
v_gene: TRBV7-2; CDR3aa: ASRGRTMETQY
v_gene: TRBV9; CDR3aa: ASSVGIEGTYEQY
v_gene: TRBV14; CDR3aa: ASSLYYEQY
v_gene: TRBV11-2; CDR3aa: ASSSTGSYEQY
v_gene: TRBV25-1; CDR3aa: ASSEPTTGANYGYT
v_gene: TRBV7-2; CDR3aa: ASSSGQGAIHEQY
v_gene: TRBV6-5; CDR3aa: ASRQGNTGELF
v_gene: TRBV9; CDR3aa: ASSPRQGRSTEAF
v_gene: TRBV4-3; CDR3aa: ASSPIGAHTGELF
v_gene: TRBV11-3; CDR3aa: ASSPAGFANYGYT
v_gene: TRBV4-3; CDR3aa: ASRDYTGELF
v_gene: TRBV29-1; CDR3aa: SVGGLAGRIQY
v_gene: TRBV9; CDR3aa: ASSVGRGQGDGELF
v_gene: TRBV5-1; CDR3aa: ASSYNPGQGGETQY
v_gene: TRBV7-9; CDR3aa: ASLRQGGEKLF
v_gene: TRBV19; CDR3aa: ASSTTGASGQETQY
v_gene: TRBV28; CDR3aa: ASSLYHPGNTEAF
v_gene: TRBV15; CDR3aa: ATSREPLASWAQY
v_gene: TRBV6-1; CDR3aa: ASSQDRGGPLNTEAF
v_gene: TRBV28; CDR3aa: ASSPTRGEGNYGYT
v_gene: TRBV10-3; CDR3aa: AISEQVQPQH
v_gene: TRBV11-2; CDR3aa: ASSFGAGELF
v_gene: TRBV30; CDR3aa: AWSWSSSGNTIY
v_gene: TRBV5-5; CDR3aa: ASSLVLTPNPNEQF
v_gene: TRBV28; CDR3aa: ASRDGTEVQGYT
v_gene: TRBV2; CDR3aa: ASNDSPTSGANVLT
v_gene: TRBV5-6; CDR3aa: ASSKSLGRPRTGELF
v_gene: TRBV19; CDR3aa: ASSLQGPDTQY
v_gene: TRBV27; CDR3aa: ASSVASSNQPQH
v_gene: TRBV7-2; CDR3aa: ASSRQGDEQF
v_gene: TRBV28; CDR3aa: ASRKTVGHPYEQY
v_gene: TRBV7-9; CDR3aa: ASSLVAAYNEQF